The subject of this entry is one T cell receptor (beta chain). Scientists amplified the TCR beta CDR3 regions from RNA transcripts. RT-PCR in the first round used HTBI primers; a second-round multiplex PCR followed. TCRdb re-derived calls from the multiplex PCR reads in MiXCR, one entry per CDR3 protein. In the table there are hundreds of thousands of distinct CDR3 sequences, approximately 22% of which are singletons. This entry is derived from a study of Graves' ophthalmopathy and Graves' hyperthyroidism. This CDR3 region has 11 residues. Germline values: CDR1 MNHNS, CDR2 SASEGT. V was cut by 7 bases and J by 5 bases, with 8 bases left in between.

This receptor was identified in a woman aged 18 to 35 with stable Graves' hyperthyroidism. Some clones in this sample may be carry-over from other donors' samples. Specimen: peripheral blood. The chain joins TRBV6-1 to TRBJ2-5, with unresolved D. For the CDR3, the DNA is TGTGCCAGCATAATGGAGGAGACCCAGTACTTC. Translated: CASIMEETQYF.